Following are 20 T cell receptor beta chains from one sample sequenced in a study of blood T cell repertoires in COVID-19. Sequencing was performed with immunoSEQ multiplex PCR; in TCRdb, only in-frame clones are kept and a portion is missing. The sample includes some 150,000 clones, around 90% of them seen just once. The material sequenced was peripheral blood. Receptor source: a human donor in a cohort sampled during active COVID-19.

The V gene is TRBV6-2 or TRBV6-3, the J gene TRBJ1-1; D call uncertain. Germline loops: CDR1 MNHEY, CDR2 SVGEGT. This CDR3 is 12 amino acids long. The V and J ends lost 2 bases and 11 bases respectively, with 12 bases between them. CDR3 amino acids: CASSYTVYSAFF. CDR3 sequence (DNA): TGTGCCAGCAGTTACACGGTCTACTCGGCTTTCTTT.

J is TRBJ2-1 and V is TRBV7-2; D may be TRBD1 (6 bases). This CDR3 is 19 amino acids long. V lost 0 bases and J lost 0, with 18 bases in between. Germline CDR1 is SGHTA and CDR2 is FQGNSA. The CDR3 sequence: CASSLAGIRDISSYNEQFF. In nucleotides, the CDR3 is TGTGCCAGCAGCTTAGCGGGAATTAGGGACATCAGCTCCTACAATGAGCAGTTCTTC.

The chain recombines TRBV27 with TRBJ2-7, with 9 bases that match TRBD1. The J segment lost 6 bases and the V segment lost 3 bases, leaving 3 bases of the junction unmatched. The germline CDR1 and CDR2 sequences are MNHEY and SMNVEV (reference sequence). The CDR3 sequence is 13 residues long. The DNA for the CDR3 is TGTGCCAGCAGTTTTCAGGACAGGGGCGAGCAGTACTTC. Translating gives CASSFQDRGEQYF.

The genes are TRBV29-1 and TRBJ1-2; D unclear. The germline V gene encodes CDR1 SQVTM and CDR2 ANQGSEA. The V and J ends lost 5 bases and 4 bases respectively, with 17 bases between them. The CDR3 is made up of 14 amino acids. CDR3 in amino acids: CSVPADTPGYGYTF. For the CDR3, the DNA is TGCAGCGTTCCAGCTGACACACCAGGCTATGGCTACACCTTC.

The V gene is TRBV3-1 (or the pseudogene TRBV3-2), the J gene TRBJ2-7; the D gene is possibly TRBD1 (6 bases). Between the trimmed V and J ends, which lost 8 bases and 0 bases, there was a span of 11 bases. The CDR3 loop spans 13 amino acids. Germline V lookup: CDR1 LGHDT, CDR2 YNNKEL (reference sequence). Here the CDR3 reads CASQGSFSYEQYF. CDR3 sequence (DNA): TGTGCCAGCCAGGGGTCTTTCTCCTACGAGCAGTACTTC.

This chain joins TRBV29-1 and TRBJ1-6, with a tentative D call TRBD1 (6 bases). Germline V gene sequence: CDR1 SQVTM, CDR2 ANQGSEA. The CDR3 contains 14 residues. With 5 bases removed from V and 5 bases from J, the gap between germline ends came to 13 bases. CDR3 region: CSVSQGRNNSPLHF. CDR3 coding DNA: TGCAGCGTTTCGCAGGGGAGAAATAATTCACCCCTCCACTTT.

The J gene is TRBJ1-5, the V gene TRBV6-5, with TRBD1 identical over 7 bases. Per the germline V gene, CDR1 is MNHEY and CDR2 is SVGAGI. Trimming removed 2 bases from V and 7 bases from J; junction bases left unmatched: 8. The CDR3 runs to 15 residues. The CDR3 loop reads CASSYGRQGGQPQHF. CDR3 in DNA: TGTGCCAGCAGTTACGGGAGACAGGGCGGACAGCCCCAGCATTTT.

This clone was seen a few times. The chain combines TRBV4-1 with TRBJ1-5, with D unclear. Deletions cut 0 bases from V and 1 base from J, with 10 bases between. The CDR3 totals 16 residues. CDR1 MGHRA and CDR2 YSYEKL come from the germline V gene. DNA for the CDR3: TGCGCCAGCAGCCAAGAGTGGGGAGTAAGCAATCAGCCCCAGCATTTT. Translated, it gives CASSQEWGVSNQPQHF.

This clone was picked up a small number of times. The genes are TRBV15 and TRBJ1-6, with D tentatively TRBD1 (5 bases). The CDR3 sequence is 13 residues long. Trimming left V 3 bases short and J 12 bases short, with 12 bases between. The germline gives CDR1 LNHNV, CDR2 YYDKDF (reference sequence). The DNA for the CDR3 is TGTGCCACCAGCAGGACGCCCGGGGGACCCCTCCACTTT. This codes for CATSRTPGGPLHF.

This chain uses TRBV18 with TRBJ1-1; D is possibly TRBD1 (5 bases). This CDR3 has 13 amino acids. V was cut by 3 bases and J by 5 bases, with 10 bases left in between. Germline CDR1 KGHSH, CDR2 LQKENI. The CDR3 reads CASSPGRGTEAFF. CDR3 sequence (DNA): TGTGCCAGCTCACCGGGGCGGGGAACTGAAGCTTTCTTT.

V is TRBV3-1 (or the pseudogene TRBV3-2) and J is TRBJ1-6; 8 bases align to TRBD1. The CDR3 is 16 amino acids. The germline V gene encodes CDR1 LGHDT and CDR2 YNNKEL (reference sequence). The V and J ends lost 0 bases and 6 bases, in that order; junction bases with no gene match: 4. CDR3 residues: CASSQDGDRGNSPLHF. The CDR3, as DNA: TGTGCCAGCAGCCAAGATGGCGACAGGGGTAATTCACCCCTCCACTTT.

This clone was detected a few times. The chain couples TRBV5-5 to TRBJ1-2; no clear D gene. This CDR3 contains 14 residues. The ends were cut back, 0 bases at V and 4 bases at J, with 10 bases in the middle. In germline, CDR1 is SGHKS, CDR2 YYEKEE (reference sequence). The CDR3 reads CASSLDGVGYGYTF. For the CDR3, the DNA is TGTGCCAGCAGCTTGGACGGGGTTGGCTATGGCTACACCTTC.

The rearrangement joins TRBV6-6 to TRBJ1-3; D call uncertain. The CDR3 runs to 15 residues. In germline, CDR1 is MNHNY, CDR2 SVGAGI (reference sequence). V lost 2 bases to trimming and J lost 1 base, with 9 bases between them. The CDR3 nucleotides are TGTGCCAGCAGTTACCCTCAGGCGTCTGGAAACACCATATATTTT. Translated, it gives CASSYPQASGNTIYF.

The table lists this clone with a count of one. At one of its ends the junction is not consistent with the germline gene, which may arise from a read error. The chain couples TRBV28 to TRBJ1-2; tentative D call: TRBD1 (6 bases). Germline CDR1 MDHEN, CDR2 SYDVKM. CDR3 size: 14 residues. The CDR3 region has the DNA TGTGCCAGCGGTTTCCAGGGGATAGACTATGGCTACACCTTC. It encodes CASGFQGIDYGYTF.

The rearrangement uses TRBV10-3 and TRBJ1-2, with a tentative D call TRBD1 (6 bases). The CDR3 sequence is 15 residues long. Germline V lookup: CDR1 ENHRY, CDR2 SYGVKD. V gave up 0 bases and J gave up 4 bases, with 12 bases separating them. The CDR3 DNA follows: TGTGCCATCAGTGAGTCGGGGGGGCAAGGCTATGGCTACACCTTC. Translating it yields CAISESGGQGYGYTF.

The chain carries TRBV5-6 and TRBJ1-2, with 7 bases that match TRBD1. The V gene's germline CDR1 is SGHDT and CDR2 YYEEEE. The trim removed 2 bases at V and 8 bases at J, leaving 6 bases unmatched. CDR3 length: 13 amino acids. The CDR3 region is CASSLGGGRGYTF. The DNA for the CDR3 is TGTGCCAGCAGCTTAGGAGGGGGCAGGGGCTACACCTTC.

V usage is TRBV29-1 and J usage is TRBJ1-2; the D is unclear. The CDR3 spans 14 residues. The V end lost 6 bases, the J end lost 7 bases, and 21 bases lay between the germline ends. Germline CDR1 and CDR2: SQVTM and ANQGSEA. CDR3 nucleotide sequence: TGCAGCGTGTCAAGACTAGGGCAGGCCGGTGGCTACACCTTC. This codes for CSVSRLGQAGGYTF.

In this sample, this clone turned up once. The chain is built from TRBV7-2 and TRBJ2-3; tentatively, D is TRBD2 (6 bases). CDR3 length equals 13 residues. V lost 1 base, J lost 4 bases, and 6 bases lay in between. Per the germline V gene, CDR1 is SGHTA and CDR2 is FQGNSA. The CDR3 loop reads CASSLVAADTQYF. The DNA of the CDR3 is TGTGCCAGCAGCTTAGTAGCGGCAGATACGCAGTATTTT.

The chain has TRBV6-5 and TRBJ1-2; 10 bases agree with TRBD1. This CDR3 has 15 residues. CDR1 is MNHEY, CDR2 SVGAGI, per germline. J lost 4 bases, V lost 6 bases, and 8 bases had no gene match. As DNA, the CDR3 is TGTGCCAGCAGCCTCCAGGACAGGGGGTCCTATGGCTACACCTTC. Translating gives CASSLQDRGSYGYTF.

The rearrangement links TRBV18 to TRBJ2-3; a possible D gene is TRBD1 (6 bases). Germline values: CDR1 KGHSH, CDR2 LQKENI. The ends were cut back, 6 bases at V and 2 bases at J, with 15 bases in the middle. The length of the CDR3 is 15 residues. CDR3 DNA sequence: TGTGCCAGCTCCAGACGACAGGCCGACACAGATACGCAGTATTTT. Translation gives CASSRRQADTDTQYF.